There are a few counts of the clone carrying this T cell receptor (beta chain). The antigen remains unidentified. CDR1 and CDR2 (germline): SGHVS, FNYEAQ. Between the trimmed V and J ends, which lost 5 bases and 3 bases, there was a span of 12 bases. This CDR3 has 14 residues. Overall study findings and caveats: The TCR gene usage of tumor memory CD4+ T cells clustered together with blood and lymph node memory CD4+ cells and with lymph node naive CD4+ cells.

Constant-region reverse primers amplified full-length variable regions, followed by semi-nested Nested Universal Primer A PCR. TCRdb passed the 5' RACE reads through MiXCR, listing each CDR3 protein once. The profile shows approximately 44,000 distinct CDR3 sequences, roughly 27% of them singletons. The sample consisted of memory CD4+ T cells sorted from a lymph node. Regarding subset: memory CD4+ T cells, CD4+CD45RO+CD25-. The chain has TRBV7-6 and TRBJ2-3; D might be TRBD2 (5 bases). The sequence came from a female donor with breast cancer. DNA of the CDR3: TGTGCCAGCAGCATGAACGGAGGTACAGATACGCAGTATTTT. This encodes CASSMNGGTDTQYF.